This T cell receptor beta chain is from a study of cytomegalovirus exposure and HLA in healthy donors. Only in-frame clones appear in the TCRdb table, and some are missing; sequencing was by immunoSEQ multiplex PCR. This table holds about 160,000 clones, 70% to 90% found once. The clonotype comes from a woman between 18 and 29 years old in good health and CMV-seronegative. Sequencing used PBMCs.

The CDR3 coding sequence is TGTGCCAGCAGTCCCGGGACTAGCGAATACAATGAGCAGTTCTTC. Encoded protein: CASSPGTSEYNEQFF. The chain joins TRBV6-4 to TRBJ2-1; 10 bases map to TRBD2. The germline gives CDR1 MRHNA, CDR2 SNTAGT. J was trimmed by 4 bases and V by 5 bases; bases with no gene match: 5. CDR3 length: 15 residues.